The TCR beta chain under discussion was sequenced for a study of PD-1 blockade in mismatch repair-deficient tumors. Using immunoSEQ multiplex PCR, the repertoire was profiled, and TCRdb retains in-frame clones only, with some absent. The table has under 50,000 clones, 65% to 85% seen once; the top ten hold around 0.99%. The CDR3 consists of 16 residues. Looked up from germline, CDR1 is KGHSH and CDR2 is LQKENI. Unmatched junction bases numbered 9, after V lost 3 bases and J lost 5 bases. The input for sequencing was PBMCs, taken 38 weeks after starting pembrolizumab. This chain uses TRBV18 with TRBJ1-1; 10 positions match TRBD1. The receptor was derived from an adult with mismatch repair-deficient cancer. CDR3: CASSPPGQGLGTEAFF. CDR3 DNA sequence: TGTGCCAGCTCACCCCCGGGACAGGGGCTGGGGACTGAAGCTTTCTTT.